The 6 T cell receptor beta chains in this list originate from one sample, sequenced in a study of human T cells and chemical hapten exposure. The time point here: patch test 1, 2 weeks after DPC sensitization. Treatment reported: therapeutic diphenylcyclopropenone sensitization with weekly scalp DPC. TCRdb reprocessed the RACE reads via MiXCR and lists one record per CDR3 protein. Here the sample spans around 380,000 distinct CDR3 sequences, 4.8% being singletons. Sequencing was performed on whole blood, taken in connection with sensitization to the hapten diphenylcyclopropenone (DPC). The source is a woman between 50 and 59 years old with alopecia areata. Some clones in this sample may be carry-over from other donors' samples.

CDR3 residues: CASGTGNYEQYF. The CDR3 DNA follows: TGTGCCAGCGGCACAGGGAACTACGAGCAGTACTTC. This rearrangement joins TRBV13 to TRBJ2-7; D is perhaps TRBD1 (6 bases). V dropped 8 bases and J dropped 3 bases, with 11 bases sitting between them. Germline V gene lookup returns CDR1 PRHDT and CDR2 FYEKMQ (reference sequence). This CDR3 comprises 12 residues.

This clonotype showed up many times. The chain employs TRBV3-1 and TRBJ2-3, with D possibly TRBD2 on 6 matching bases. The germline V and J ends were trimmed by 3 bases and 1 base, with 14 bases remaining between them. From germline, CDR1 is LGHDT and CDR2 YNNKEL (reference sequence). The CDR3 sequence is 16 residues long. The CDR3 nucleotides are TGTGCCAGCAGCCACCTCTTCGGGGAGGGCACAGATACGCAGTATTTT. It specifies CASSHLFGEGTDTQYF.

At least ten counts were recorded for this clonotype. The chain joins TRBV6-2 or TRBV6-3 to TRBJ2-1; unclear D gene. This CDR3 comprises 16 residues. The V gene's germline CDR1 is MNHEY and CDR2 SVGEGT. The V end lost 0 bases, the J end lost 3 bases, and 12 bases lay between the germline ends. CDR3 amino acids: CASSYSKGQIYNEQFF. CDR3 sequence (DNA): TGTGCCAGCAGTTACTCGAAGGGCCAAATCTACAATGAGCAGTTCTTC.

This clonotype occurred many times. The V and J genes are TRBV6-2 or TRBV6-3 and TRBJ2-3, with TRBD2 identical over 10 bases. J lost 2 bases, V lost 6 bases, and 5 bases had no gene match. The CDR3 loop spans 15 amino acids. CDR1 is MNHEY, CDR2 SVGEGT, per germline. The CDR3 protein is CASSSGTSVTDTQYF. DNA for the CDR3: TGTGCCAGCAGCTCCGGGACTAGCGTCACAGATACGCAGTATTTT.

At least ten counts were recorded for this clonotype. The chain links TRBV21-1 to TRBJ2-7; the table gives TRBD1 as D, unverified against the DNA. TRBV21-1 is labeled a pseudogene. The CDR3 is made up of 13 amino acids. The CDR3 DNA sequence: TGTGCCAGCAGACGGGACAGGAGGTACGAGCAGTACTTC. It encodes CASRRDRRYEQYF.

This clonotype was counted at least ten times. The V gene is TRBV9, the J gene TRBJ1-6; unclear D gene. Germline CDR1 reads SGDLS; CDR2 reads YYNGEE. CDR3 length: 14 residues. Trimming left V 0 bases short and J 11 bases short, with 12 bases between. CDR3 protein: CASSVAMGFAPLHF. The DNA of the CDR3 is TGTGCCAGCAGCGTAGCCATGGGGTTTGCACCCCTCCACTTT. Variable domain in full (rest from reference TRBV9 and TRBJ1-6): DSGVTQTPKHLITATGQRVTLRCSPRSGDLSVYWYQQSLDQGLQFLIQYYNGEERAKGNILERFSAQQFPDLHSELNLSSLELGDSALYFCASSVAMGFAPLHFGNGTRLTVT.